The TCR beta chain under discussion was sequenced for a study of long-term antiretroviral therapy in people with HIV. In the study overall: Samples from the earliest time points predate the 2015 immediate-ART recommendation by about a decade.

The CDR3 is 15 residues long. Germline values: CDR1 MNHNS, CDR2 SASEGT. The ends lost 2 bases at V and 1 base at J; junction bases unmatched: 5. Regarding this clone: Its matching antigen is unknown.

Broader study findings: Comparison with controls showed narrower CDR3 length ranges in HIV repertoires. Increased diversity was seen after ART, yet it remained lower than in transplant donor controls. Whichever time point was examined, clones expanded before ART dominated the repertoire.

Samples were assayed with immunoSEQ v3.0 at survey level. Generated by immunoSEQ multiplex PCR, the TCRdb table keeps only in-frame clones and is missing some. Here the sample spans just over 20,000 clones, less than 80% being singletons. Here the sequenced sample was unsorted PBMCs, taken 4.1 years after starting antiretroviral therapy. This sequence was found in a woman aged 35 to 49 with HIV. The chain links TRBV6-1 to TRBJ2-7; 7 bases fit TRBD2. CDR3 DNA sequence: TGTGCCAGCAGTGAATGGGCGGGAGCGTCCTACGAGCAGTACTTC. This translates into CASSEWAGASYEQYF.